This T cell receptor (beta chain) stems from a study of T cell repertoires in cytomegalovirus infection. A single record per CDR3 protein comes from TCRdb applying MiXCR to the reads. The sample yields around 34,000 distinct CDR3 sequences, just over 50% seen once. This clonotype was seen a handful of times. Its antigen is unidentified. CDR3 length equals 15 residues. Germline V gene lookup returns CDR1 MDHEN and CDR2 SYDVKM. Trimming at V came to 6 bases and at J to 3 bases, leaving 8 bases not matched to a gene. The source material was CD8+ T cells from cultured PBMCs, sampled from culture after CMV antigen stimulation. This sequence joins TRBV28 and TRBJ2-7, with 10 bases matching TRBD1. This sequence originates from a human donor in good health (CMV status not recorded). Some clones in this sample may be carry-over from other donors' samples. DNA for the CDR3: TGTGCCAGCAGCTTGAGGACAGGGGGAGACTACGAGCAGTACTTC. Its translation is CASSLRTGGDYEQYF.